This T cell receptor beta chain was identified in a study of cytomegalovirus exposure and HLA in healthy donors. Whole-study results and caveats: The listing of 150 to 200 TCR beta chains classed them as cytomegalovirus-associated. Analysis was carried out at a later point, and it linked a missense DCLRE1C variant to TCR beta V- and J-gene trimming. Presence/absence analyses rested on an assumption that sequencing depth was roughly uniform across donors.

This clone was detected a few times. The antigen is not known. The PCR employed 60 Vbeta primers together with 13 Jbeta primers. Only in-frame clones appear in the TCRdb table, and some are missing; sequencing was by immunoSEQ multiplex PCR. This sample has more than 95,000 clones; roughly 9.1% occur once, and the top ten carry more than 5%. CDR1 and CDR2 from the germline V gene are SGHRS and YFSETQ. V lost 1 base and J lost 6, with 8 bases in between. This CDR3 is built from 12 residues. When sampled, the donors appeared nominally healthy, though they likely had unrecorded immune exposures. This TCR was sampled from a man aged 35-49 years in good health and CMV-seropositive. The material sequenced was PBMCs. This rearrangement joins TRBV5-1 to TRBJ2-7; perhaps TRBD2 as D (6 bases). In DNA form, the CDR3 reads TGCGCCAGCAGCTTGTCCGGGGGCGAGCAGTACTTC. This encodes CASSLSGGEQYF.